Below, 29 T cell receptor beta chains from the same sample are listed, as sequenced in a study of shared clonotypes between healthy human individuals. Profiling relied on immunoSEQ multiplex PCR, and the TCRdb table lists in-frame clones only, not all of them. The sample lists around 2.1 million clones, about 93% occurring once. Naive-designated CD8 cells lacked CD45RO, were positively enriched for CCR7, and omitted terminally differentiated effector memory CD45RA+ cells. Input material: naive CD8+ T cells from PBMCs. All receptors come from a man younger than 30 in good health. Some clones in this sample may be carry-over from other donors' samples.

CDR3 sequence: CASSEVQGWSEQYF. The CDR3 DNA sequence: TGCGCCAGCAGTGAGGTCCAGGGATGGAGCGAGCAGTACTTC. This rearrangement joins TRBV10-1 to TRBJ2-7; perhaps TRBD1 as D (5 bases). CDR1 and CDR2 from the germline V gene are WNHNN and SYGVQD (reference sequence). The V gene lost 2 bases and the J gene lost 6 bases, with 14 bases spanning the gap. The CDR3 runs 14 residues.

The chain uses TRBV30 and TRBJ1-5; 8 positions match TRBD1. Germline V gene sequence: CDR1 GTSNPN, CDR2 SVGIG (reference sequence). There are 15 residues in the CDR3. V was clipped by 0 bases and J by 5 bases; unmatched bases: 6. CDR3 sequence (DNA): TGTGCCTGGAGTGTCCCAGGGGGCATTGATCAGCCCCAGCATTTT. As protein: CAWSVPGGIDQPQHF.

V gene TRBV30 combines with J gene TRBJ1-2; no reliable D call. V was pared by 3 bases and J by 4 bases, with 15 bases between. The CDR3 consists of 14 residues. Germline lookup yields CDR1 GTSNPN and CDR2 SVGIG (reference sequence). The CDR3 sequence is CAWSMDATLYGYTF. The CDR3 DNA follows: TGTGCCTGGAGCATGGATGCGACCCTCTATGGCTACACCTTC.

Here the CDR3 reads CAISDPGRGQDEQYF. CDR3 coding DNA: TGTGCCATCAGTGATCCTGGCAGGGGGCAGGACGAGCAGTACTTC. The chain uses TRBV10-3 and TRBJ2-7; 8 bases fit TRBD1. The CDR3 is 15 residues long. Germline V gene lookup returns CDR1 ENHRY and CDR2 SYGVKD. Trimming took 3 bases from V and 5 from J; bases not matched to a gene: 9.

The chain uses TRBV27 and TRBJ2-7; 8 nucleotides line up with TRBD1. The germline gives CDR1 MNHEY, CDR2 SMNVEV (reference sequence). The CDR3 loop spans 16 amino acids. V lost 5 bases to trimming and J lost 1 base; unmatched junction nucleotides: 10. The CDR3 here is CASSPLPTGVSYEQYF. CDR3 in DNA: TGTGCCAGCAGTCCTCTACCGACAGGGGTTTCCTACGAGCAGTACTTC.

This clone was counted once. J is TRBJ2-3 and V is TRBV30; TRBD2 matches 11 bases. V shed 2 bases, J shed 7 bases, and the junction held 5 bases outside the gene matches. CDR1 GTSNPN and CDR2 SVGIG come from the germline V gene (reference sequence). This CDR3 spans 14 amino acids. The CDR3 here is CAWSIAGGVNTQYF. The CDR3 DNA sequence: TGTGCCTGGAGTATAGCGGGAGGGGTTAATACGCAGTATTTT. Filled out from reference TRBV30 and TRBJ2-3, the complete variable domain reads SQTIHQWPATLVQPVGSPLSLECTVEGTSNPNLYWYRQAAGRGLQLLFYSVGIGQISSEVPQNLSASRPQDRQFILSSKKLLLSDSGFYLCAWSIAGGVNTQYFGPGTRLTVL.

This chain links TRBV27 with TRBJ1-1, with D perhaps TRBD1 (5 bases). This CDR3 contains 15 residues. Germline loops: CDR1 MNHEY, CDR2 SMNVEV (reference sequence). The V end lost 1 base, the J end lost 4 bases, and 13 bases lay between the germline ends. For the CDR3, the DNA is TGTGCCAGCAGTTTATACGGGGGAGACGGCACTGAAGCTTTCTTT. Amino acid sequence: CASSLYGGDGTEAFF.

The CDR3 coding sequence is TGCGCCAGCAGCCAGGATAGGGGGCTCGGTGAAAAACTGTTTTTT. Its translation is CASSQDRGLGEKLFF. The chain recombines TRBV4-3 with TRBJ1-4; 7 nucleotides agree with TRBD1. This CDR3 is 15 amino acids long. Trimming at V came to 3 bases and at J to 7 bases, leaving 8 bases not matched to a gene. Germline CDR1 is LGHNA and CDR2 is YSLEER.

This clone is a singleton in its sample. The J gene is TRBJ2-1, the V gene TRBV7-9; 8 bases fit TRBD2. Germline trimming cut 7 bases from V and 2 bases from J; bases unmatched to any gene: 10. Germline CDR1 is SEHNR and CDR2 is FQNEAQ (reference sequence). This CDR3 contains 16 residues. CDR3 bases: TGTGCCAGCACCCTAACCGCACTAGCGGCCTACAATGAGCAGTTCTTC. Translated: CASTLTALAAYNEQFF.

V and J are TRBV7-2 and TRBJ2-2; D is ambiguous. V was clipped by 1 base and J by 7 bases, with 4 bases between them. Germline loops: CDR1 SGHTA, CDR2 FQGNSA. The CDR3 length is 12 residues. The CDR3 bases are TGTGCCAGCAGCTTAGAATACGGGGAGCTGTTTTTT. Its translation is CASSLEYGELFF.

The chain couples TRBV11-2 to TRBJ1-1; D is uncertain. The V gene's germline CDR1 is SGHAT and CDR2 FQNNGV. V shed 2 bases and J shed 3 bases, with 13 bases lying between them. CDR3 length: 15 amino acids. CDR3 amino acids: CASSLSGGGYTEAFF. The CDR3 nucleotides read TGTGCCAGCAGCTTATCAGGTGGAGGTTACACTGAAGCTTTCTTT. Combining the CDR3 with reference TRBV11-2 and TRBJ1-1 gives the whole variable domain EAGVAQSPRYKIIEKRQSVAFWCNPISGHATLYWYQQILGQGPKLLIQFQNNGVVDDSQLPKDRFSAERLKGVDSTLKIQPAKLEDSAVYLCASSLSGGGYTEAFFGQGTRLTVV.

V usage is TRBV6-1 and J usage is TRBJ1-2; TRBD1 is a possible D gene (5 bases). CDR1 and CDR2 (germline): MNHNS, SASEGT. V dropped 8 bases and J dropped 8 bases, with 18 bases sitting between them. The CDR3 covers 13 residues. The CDR3 region has the DNA TGTGCCAGCTACGGGGGTTACCCGTGGGGCTACACCTTC. Its protein product is CASYGGYPWGYTF.

The chain links TRBV4-3 to TRBJ2-3; 8 nucleotides agree with TRBD1. The ends lost 3 bases at V and 4 bases at J; junction bases unmatched: 0. The CDR3 covers 13 residues. The V gene's germline CDR1 is LGHNA and CDR2 YSLEER. CDR3 residues: CASSQGQADTQYF. CDR3 sequence (DNA): TGCGCCAGCAGCCAGGGACAGGCAGATACGCAGTATTTT.

The chain employs TRBV4-1 and TRBJ1-2; TRBD1 might be the D (5 bases). CDR3 size: 15 residues. The germline V gene encodes CDR1 MGHRA and CDR2 YSYEKL. The ends were cut back, 1 base at V and 0 bases at J, with 9 bases in the middle. CDR3 residues: CASSQGQTPNYGYTF. The CDR3 coding sequence is TGCGCCAGCAGCCAAGGACAGACCCCTAACTATGGCTACACCTTC.

The V call is TRBV4-1, the J call TRBJ1-6; possibly TRBD1 for D (5 bases). This CDR3 has 16 residues. Germline CDR1 MGHRA, CDR2 YSYEKL. Trimming removed 0 bases from V and 2 bases from J, with 8 bases in between. CDR3: CASSQEAGPYNSPLHF. In DNA form, the CDR3 reads TGCGCCAGCAGCCAAGAGGCAGGGCCCTATAATTCACCCCTCCACTTT.

The chain links TRBV27 to TRBJ2-7; D unclear. Germline loops: CDR1 MNHEY, CDR2 SMNVEV (reference sequence). This CDR3 is built from 14 residues. V was pared by 6 bases and J by 9 bases, with 21 bases between. CDR3 sequence reads: CASSSRGSEVAQYF. CDR3 coding DNA: TGTGCCAGCAGCTCCCGAGGATCCGAGGTGGCGCAGTACTTC.

The V and J genes are TRBV27 and TRBJ1-4; 7 nucleotides align to TRBD1. The CDR3 spans 19 residues. The germline V gene encodes CDR1 MNHEY and CDR2 SMNVEV (reference sequence). Germline trimming cut 5 bases from V and 8 bases from J; bases unmatched to any gene: 23. CDR3 residues: CASSLQARTGLMAQEKLFF. The CDR3 nucleotides read TGTGCCAGCAGTCTCCAAGCCCGGACAGGCCTTATGGCTCAGGAAAAACTGTTTTTT.

The rearrangement joins TRBV27 to TRBJ1-5; TRBD1 might be the D (6 bases). The CDR3 runs to 17 residues. Trimming shortened V by 3 bases and J by 7 bases, and 22 bases separated the two germline ends. CDR1 and CDR2 from the germline V gene are MNHEY and SMNVEV (reference sequence). The CDR3 DNA follows: TGTGCCAGCAGTTTGTATCAGGGGTCCGAAAGGGACCAGCCCCAGCATTTT. Its translation: CASSLYQGSERDQPQHF.

The CDR3 DNA sequence: TGTGCCAGCAGCTCAAGCAGGGGAGTGACTGAAGCTTTCTTT. This gives the protein CASSSSRGVTEAFF. The gene calls are TRBV7-9 and TRBJ1-1, with D possibly being TRBD1 (6 bases). Trimming removed 4 bases from V and 5 bases from J, with 14 bases in between. This CDR3 has 14 amino acids. Germline assignment: CDR1 SEHNR and CDR2 FQNEAQ (reference sequence).

V is TRBV11-3 and J is TRBJ2-5, with 12 bases that match TRBD2. Germline V gives CDR1 SGHNT, CDR2 YENEEA. V shed 4 bases and J 5 bases; nucleotides not matched to a gene: 8. This CDR3 region has 16 residues. In DNA, the CDR3 is TGTGCCAGCAGCTCGAGGACTAGCGGGAACCGGGAGACCCAGTACTTC. This codes for CASSSRTSGNRETQYF.

This clone was seen only a few times. This same CDR3 is encoded by further DNA sequences in the sample. The gene calls are TRBV6-6 and TRBJ2-5; D is ambiguous. Germline loops: CDR1 MNHNY, CDR2 SVGAGI (reference sequence). V was cut by 0 bases and J by 5 bases, with 10 bases left in between. The CDR3 totals 14 residues. The CDR3 DNA reads TGTGCCAGCAGTTACTCACCAGGCGGTGAGACCCAGTACTTC. Its translation: CASSYSPGGETQYF.

The rearrangement joins TRBV11-2 to TRBJ1-2; D uncertain. Per the germline V gene, CDR1 is SGHAT and CDR2 is FQNNGV. The CDR3 runs to 13 residues. V was shortened by 4 bases and J by 10 bases, with 16 bases between the two germline ends. CDR3 residues: CASSSEASMAYTF. CDR3 in DNA: TGTGCCAGCAGCTCAGAGGCGTCTATGGCCTACACCTTC.

This clone was observed a handful of times. V usage is TRBV12-5 and J usage is TRBJ1-1; 10 bases line up with TRBD1. With 6 bases clipped from V and 3 bases from J, the junction kept 7 bases outside the gene matches. This CDR3 region has 15 residues. Germline CDR1 reads LGHNT; CDR2 reads FRNRAP. CDR3: CASGLDRGRDTEAFF. The CDR3, as DNA: TGTGCTAGTGGCCTTGACAGGGGGCGAGACACTGAAGCTTTCTTT.

For the CDR3, the DNA is TGTGCCAGCAGCTTAGCGGGACTAGCGGTAGAGGTTGAGCAGTTCTTC. This codes for CASSLAGLAVEVEQFF. This sequence joins TRBV7-8 and TRBJ2-1; TRBD2 agrees at 11 bases. Germline V gene sequence: CDR1 SGHVS, CDR2 FQNEAQ. The trim removed 0 bases at V and 9 bases at J, leaving 7 bases unmatched. The CDR3 contains 16 residues.

This rearrangement joins TRBV27 to TRBJ1-5; D possibly corresponds to TRBD1 (6 bases). The V end lost 6 bases, the J end lost 7 bases, and 16 bases lay between the germline ends. In germline, CDR1 is MNHEY, CDR2 SMNVEV (reference sequence). This CDR3 is 14 amino acids long. The CDR3, as DNA: TGTGCCAGCAGCTTGGCAGGGGTACGGCAGCCCCAGCATTTT. Its translation: CASSLAGVRQPQHF.

CDR3 nucleotides: TGTGCCAGTACCGGGTCTGTGGCTAATGAAAAACTGTTTTTT. Translating gives CASTGSVANEKLFF. The J gene is TRBJ1-4, the V gene TRBV19; D gene uncertain. Trimming removed 7 bases from V and 3 bases from J, with 12 bases in between. The CDR3 covers 14 residues. Per germline, CDR1 LNHDA and CDR2 SQIVND (reference sequence).

This rearrangement joins TRBV19 to TRBJ1-5; no clear D. Germline CDR1 LNHDA, CDR2 SQIVND (reference sequence). Trimming pared 1 base from V and 6 bases from J, leaving 16 bases between. The CDR3 is made up of 16 amino acids. The CDR3 nucleotides are TGTGCCAGTAGTATAGGTGGAGTCCGACTTGGTCAGCCCCAGCATTTT. Protein sequence: CASSIGGVRLGQPQHF.

The rearrangement joins TRBV6-6 to TRBJ2-1; 12 bases are shared with TRBD2. Trimming removed 2 bases from V and 8 bases from J; junction bases left unmatched: 4. There are 15 residues in the CDR3. CDR1 is MNHNY and CDR2 is SVGAGI in the germline V gene (reference sequence). CDR3 DNA sequence: TGTGCCAGCAGTTACCGACTAGCGGGAGAGGATGAGCAGTTCTTC. This encodes CASSYRLAGEDEQFF.

The rearrangement uses TRBV5-5 and TRBJ1-5; tentative D call: TRBD1 (5 bases). V shed 1 base and J shed 5 bases, with 10 bases lying between them. In germline, CDR1 is SGHKS, CDR2 YYEKEE (reference sequence). There are 14 residues in the CDR3. CDR3 residues: CASSLPREDQPQHF. The CDR3 region has the DNA TGTGCCAGCAGCTTGCCCAGGGAAGATCAGCCCCAGCATTTT.